This record covers a single T cell receptor (beta chain). The antigen is unknown. A read error may produce the germline difference seen at one junction end. Looked up from germline, CDR1 is SGHDT and CDR2 is YYEEEE. The CDR3 sequence is 14 residues long. This sample was included in a study of cytomegalovirus exposure and HLA in healthy donors. Study conclusions and caveats: Investigators reported 164 TCR beta chains as tied to cytomegalovirus.

Use of 60 Vbeta and 13 Jbeta primers characterized the PCR. The method was immunoSEQ multiplex PCR; TCRdb's version includes in-frame clones alone and lacks a portion of them. The sample contains 120,000 or so clones, approximately 65% of which appear only once. Sequencing input: PBMCs. The chain joins TRBV5-6 to TRBJ1-2; 9 bases agree with TRBD1. The sequence was collected from a man between 18 and 35 years old in good health and CMV-seronegative. CDR3 amino acids: CASSLQGASYGYPF. The CDR3 bases are TGTGCCAGCAGCTTACAGGGGGCCTCTTATGGCTACCCCTTC.